Sequencing of this T cell receptor (beta chain) was carried out in a study of T cells in Graves' hyperthyroidism and ophthalmopathy. In regard to this clonotype: As yet, its antigen is unknown. An end of the junction differs from the germline gene, which may be a read error.

The CDR3 length is 15 residues. In germline, CDR1 is SGHRS, CDR2 YFSETQ. Whole-study findings and limits: Most thyroid clonotypes with frequency above 0.001 were detected in blood.

From RNA transcripts, TCR beta CDR3 regions were amplified. Primed by the HTBI set, a first-round RT-PCR was run on the TCR CDR3. TCRdb re-called the multiplex PCR reads through MiXCR, storing one row per CDR3 protein. The sample holds tens of thousands of distinct CDR3 sequences; approximately 57% are singletons and the top ten take more than 3%. The sequence was obtained from a woman in her sixties or seventies with Graves' ophthalmopathy. V is TRBV5-1 and J is TRBJ1-3; 8 bases are shared with TRBD1. Sequencing used blood. CDR3 bases: TGCGCCAGCAGATACGGTCAGGGGGCTGGAAACACCTTATATTTT. Amino acid sequence: CASRYGQGAGNTLYF.